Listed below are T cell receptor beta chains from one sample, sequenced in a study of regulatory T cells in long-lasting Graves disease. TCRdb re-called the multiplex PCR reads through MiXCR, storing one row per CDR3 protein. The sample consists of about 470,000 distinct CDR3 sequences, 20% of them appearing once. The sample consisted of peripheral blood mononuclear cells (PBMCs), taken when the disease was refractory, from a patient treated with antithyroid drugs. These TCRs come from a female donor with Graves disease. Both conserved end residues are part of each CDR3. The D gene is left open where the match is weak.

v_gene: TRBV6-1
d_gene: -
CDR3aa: CASSEEVGLITGNTIYF

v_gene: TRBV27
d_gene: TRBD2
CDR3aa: CASSQGALAGETQYF

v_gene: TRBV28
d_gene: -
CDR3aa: CASSSASTGTNTEAFF

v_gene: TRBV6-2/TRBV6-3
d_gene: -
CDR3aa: CASSYSLPSVPQETQYF

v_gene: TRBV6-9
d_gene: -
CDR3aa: CASSYTKRQANTEAFF

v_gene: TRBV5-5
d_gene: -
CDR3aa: CASSPQQNSNQPQHF

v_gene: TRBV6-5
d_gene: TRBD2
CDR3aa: CASSYSGDYYEQYF

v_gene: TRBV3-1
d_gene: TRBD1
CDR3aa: CASSRLTGGSRETQYF

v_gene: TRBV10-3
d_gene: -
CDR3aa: CAISAGPVGNQPQHF

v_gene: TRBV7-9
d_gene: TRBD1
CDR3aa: CASSLGHRGSETQYF

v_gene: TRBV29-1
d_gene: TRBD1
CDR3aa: CSVVRDRADEQYF

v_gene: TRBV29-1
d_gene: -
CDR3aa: CSVEKIKGGGPAQYF

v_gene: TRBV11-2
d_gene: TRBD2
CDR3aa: CASSLDSSGRVETQYF

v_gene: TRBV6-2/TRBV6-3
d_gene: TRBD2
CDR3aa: CASRTGLAGAYEQYF

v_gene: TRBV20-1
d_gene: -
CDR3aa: CSASDGLNEKLFF

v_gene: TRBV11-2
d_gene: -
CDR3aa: CASSLVPNTGELFF

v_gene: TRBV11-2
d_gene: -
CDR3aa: CASSPNPRNTEAFF

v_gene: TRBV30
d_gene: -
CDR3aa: CAWSVSFPGPMNTEAFF

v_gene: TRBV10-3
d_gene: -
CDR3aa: CAISEDTGELFF

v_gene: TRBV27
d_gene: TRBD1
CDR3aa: CASSLTGGIPEAFF

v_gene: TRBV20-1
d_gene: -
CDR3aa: CSATQARSYNEQFF

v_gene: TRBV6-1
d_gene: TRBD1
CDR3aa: CASRNQGARAQYF

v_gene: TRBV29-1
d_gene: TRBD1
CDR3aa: CSVERQGATEAFF

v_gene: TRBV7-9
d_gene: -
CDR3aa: CASSSWGHSYPNTGELFF

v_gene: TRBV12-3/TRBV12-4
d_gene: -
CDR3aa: CASSFARGNYGYTF

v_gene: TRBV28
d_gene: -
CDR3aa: CASSTTGANTEAFF

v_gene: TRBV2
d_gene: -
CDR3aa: CASSLKKISYGYTF